The rows below give T cell receptor beta chains drawn from one sample of a study of control samples from healthy donors and cancer patients. Some clones are missing from TCRdb's copy, which holds only in-frame ones; the method was immunoSEQ multiplex PCR. The repertoire has about 75,000 clones, 94% of them found once; the top ten carry roughly 6.2%. Input material: blood. These receptors came from a woman in her forties in good health. CDR3s include the opening cysteine and the closing phenylalanine or tryptophan. A D gene is named only where the DNA matches it firmly. Not all rows give a size; the values are once, few, many and, for expanded clones, a class.

j_gene: TRBJ1-5
v_gene: TRBV6-5
d_gene: .
len: 14
abundance: .
CDR3aa: CATSPEVHNQPQHF
CDR3nt: TGTGCCACCTCGCCAGAGGTACACAATCAGCCCCAGCATTTT

j_gene: TRBJ1-5
v_gene: TRBV19
d_gene: .
len: 15
abundance: .
CDR3aa: CASIPGTHSNQPQHF
CDR3nt: TGTGCCAGTATCCCCGGGACACACAGCAATCAGCCCCAGCATTTT

j_gene: TRBJ2-7
v_gene: TRBV27
d_gene: TRBD1
len: 15
abundance: .
CDR3aa: CASSHQDRGTVEQYF
CDR3nt: TGTGCCAGCAGTCACCAGGACAGGGGCACTGTCGAGCAGTACTTC

j_gene: TRBJ1-1
v_gene: TRBV30
d_gene: TRBD1
len: 13
abundance: .
CDR3aa: CAWGGQRNTEAFF
CDR3nt: TGTGCCTGGGGGGGACAGAGGAACACTGAAGCTTTCTTT

j_gene: TRBJ1-2
v_gene: TRBV5-6
d_gene: TRBD1
len: 14
abundance: .
CDR3aa: CASIRGQFGYGYTF
CDR3nt: TGTGCCAGCATAAGGGGGCAGTTCGGCTATGGCTACACCTTC

j_gene: TRBJ1-2
v_gene: TRBV28
d_gene: TRBD1
len: 15
abundance: .
CDR3aa: CASRSTGTANYGYTF
CDR3nt: TGTGCCAGCAGGTCTACCGGGACAGCTAACTATGGCTACACCTTC

j_gene: TRBJ2-1
v_gene: TRBV7-9
d_gene: .
len: 16
abundance: .
CDR3aa: CASRSGKTGSYNEQFF
CDR3nt: TGTGCCAGCAGATCGGGAAAGACGGGAAGCTACAATGAGCAGTTCTTC

j_gene: TRBJ2-2
v_gene: TRBV6-5
d_gene: .
len: 14
abundance: .
CDR3aa: CASSYLAHTGELFF
CDR3nt: TGTGCCAGCAGTTACCTAGCCCACACCGGGGAGCTGTTTTTT

j_gene: TRBJ1-6
v_gene: TRBV6-5
d_gene: .
len: 14
abundance: .
CDR3aa: CASSSDVGYTPLHF
CDR3nt: TGTGCCAGCAGTTCAGACGTAGGATACACACCCCTCCACTTT

j_gene: TRBJ2-7
v_gene: TRBV2
d_gene: TRBD2
len: 15
abundance: .
CDR3aa: CASQRGGSSSYEQYF
CDR3nt: TGTGCCAGCCAACGTGGCGGGAGTTCCTCCTACGAGCAGTACTTC

j_gene: TRBJ1-4
v_gene: TRBV7-9
d_gene: .
len: 13
abundance: .
CDR3aa: CASQGFANEKLFF
CDR3nt: TGTGCCAGCCAAGGGTTCGCTAATGAAAAACTGTTTTTT

j_gene: TRBJ2-1
v_gene: TRBV3-1/TRBV3-2
d_gene: .
len: 14
abundance: .
CDR3aa: CASSQDIKVNEQFF
CDR3nt: TGTGCCAGCAGCCAAGATATAAAGGTAAATGAGCAGTTCTTC

j_gene: TRBJ2-1
v_gene: TRBV29-1
d_gene: TRBD1
len: 13
abundance: once
CDR3aa: CSVRGLNYNEQFF
CDR3nt: TGCAGCGTTAGGGGGCTCAACTACAATGAGCAGTTCTTC

j_gene: TRBJ1-1
v_gene: TRBV12-3/TRBV12-4
d_gene: .
len: 13
abundance: .
CDR3aa: CASTDGMNTEAFF
CDR3nt: TGTGCCAGCACGGACGGAATGAACACTGAAGCTTTCTTT

j_gene: TRBJ1-4
v_gene: TRBV30
d_gene: .
len: 17
abundance: .
CDR3aa: CAWSNPGLGATNEKLFF
CDR3nt: TGTGCCTGGAGTAATCCGGGTCTTGGGGCCACTAATGAAAAACTGTTTTTT

j_gene: TRBJ2-1
v_gene: TRBV28
d_gene: .
len: 16
abundance: .
CDR3aa: CASSLFRGGLNNEQFF
CDR3nt: TGTGCCAGCAGCCTCTTTAGGGGGGGATTAAACAATGAGCAGTTCTTC

j_gene: TRBJ1-1
v_gene: TRBV25-1
d_gene: .
len: 16
abundance: .
CDR3aa: CASSEPAYCENTEAFF
CDR3nt: TGTGCCAGCAGTGAACCCGCCTACTGCGAGAACACTGAAGCTTTCTTT

j_gene: TRBJ1-2
v_gene: TRBV11-2
d_gene: .
len: 12
abundance: .
CDR3aa: CASSLDHRGYTF
CDR3nt: TGTGCCAGCAGCTTAGATCACAGGGGCTACACCTTC

j_gene: TRBJ1-5
v_gene: TRBV7-9
d_gene: .
len: 14
abundance: .
CDR3aa: CASSLGTANQPQHF
CDR3nt: TGTGCCAGCAGCTTAGGGACCGCTAATCAGCCCCAGCATTTT

j_gene: TRBJ1-1
v_gene: TRBV10-1
d_gene: .
len: 14
abundance: .
CDR3aa: CASSESFDNTEAFF
CDR3nt: TGCGCCAGCAGTGAGTCGTTCGATAACACTGAAGCTTTCTTT

j_gene: TRBJ2-2
v_gene: TRBV7-3
d_gene: TRBD2
len: 13
abundance: .
CDR3aa: CASSRREGGELFF
CDR3nt: TGTGCCAGCAGTAGGAGGGAGGGCGGGGAGCTGTTTTTT

j_gene: TRBJ2-1
v_gene: TRBV20-1
d_gene: TRBD2
len: 14
abundance: .
CDR3aa: CSASSLADYNEQFF
CDR3nt: TGCAGTGCTAGTTCACTAGCGGACTACAATGAGCAGTTCTTC

j_gene: TRBJ1-2
v_gene: TRBV6-2/TRBV6-3
d_gene: .
len: 14
abundance: .
CDR3aa: CASSRTPTNYGYTF
CDR3nt: TGTGCCAGCAGTAGGACACCAACTAACTATGGCTACACCTTC

j_gene: TRBJ2-1
v_gene: TRBV3-1/TRBV3-2
d_gene: .
len: 11
abundance: .
CDR3aa: CASSFSKEQFF
CDR3nt: TGTGCCAGCAGCTTTAGCAAGGAGCAGTTCTTC

j_gene: TRBJ1-1
v_gene: TRBV2
d_gene: .
len: 11
abundance: .
CDR3aa: CASSDDTEAFF
CDR3nt: TGTGCCAGCAGTGACGATACTGAAGCTTTCTTT

j_gene: TRBJ2-2
v_gene: TRBV19
d_gene: TRBD2
len: 17
abundance: once
CDR3aa: CASSIVAGGTNTGELFF
CDR3nt: TGTGCCAGTAGTATAGTTGCGGGAGGAACGAACACCGGGGAGCTGTTTTTT

j_gene: TRBJ1-6
v_gene: TRBV6-5
d_gene: .
len: 15
abundance: .
CDR3aa: CASSPLGGGNSPLHF
CDR3nt: TGTGCCAGCAGTCCTCTGGGGGGGGGCAATTCACCCCTCCACTTT

j_gene: TRBJ1-3
v_gene: TRBV23-1
d_gene: TRBD1
len: 14
abundance: .
CDR3aa: CASSQTGAGNTIYF
CDR3nt: TGCGCCAGCAGTCAGACAGGGGCCGGAAACACCATATATTTT

j_gene: TRBJ1-2
v_gene: TRBV7-9
d_gene: .
len: 13
abundance: once
CDR3aa: CASRLDKADGYTF
CDR3nt: TGTGCCAGCAGACTCGACAAGGCGGATGGCTACACCTTC

j_gene: TRBJ2-7
v_gene: TRBV6-5
d_gene: .
len: 15
abundance: .
CDR3aa: CASSYSGTFYYEQYF
CDR3nt: TGTGCCAGCAGTTACTCAGGGACTTTCTACTACGAGCAGTACTTC

j_gene: TRBJ1-1
v_gene: TRBV15
d_gene: .
len: 18
abundance: few
CDR3aa: CATSRESVIRSQNTEAFF
CDR3nt: TGTGCCACCAGCAGAGAATCCGTAATCCGGAGTCAGAACACTGAAGCTTTCTTT

j_gene: TRBJ1-2
v_gene: TRBV2
d_gene: .
len: 12
abundance: .
CDR3aa: CASSQWGYGYTF
CDR3nt: TGTGCCAGCAGCCAGTGGGGCTATGGCTACACCTTC

j_gene: TRBJ2-1
v_gene: TRBV12-5
d_gene: .
len: 13
abundance: .
CDR3aa: CASGLGPGNEQFF
CDR3nt: TGTGCTAGTGGTTTGGGCCCAGGGAATGAGCAGTTCTTC

j_gene: TRBJ2-1
v_gene: TRBV25-1
d_gene: TRBD1
len: 16
abundance: .
CDR3aa: CASSEPYRGTYNEQFF
CDR3nt: TGTGCCAGCAGTGAACCTTACAGGGGGACTTACAATGAGCAGTTCTTC

j_gene: TRBJ1-2
v_gene: TRBV4-2
d_gene: TRBD1
len: 16
abundance: .
CDR3aa: CASSLARGTGVYGYTF
CDR3nt: TGTGCCAGCAGCCTAGCGAGAGGGACAGGGGTCTATGGCTACACCTTC

j_gene: TRBJ2-2
v_gene: TRBV7-9
d_gene: .
len: 14
abundance: .
CDR3aa: CASSLTRDSGELFF
CDR3nt: TGTGCCAGCAGCTTAACTCGGGACTCCGGGGAGCTGTTTTTT

j_gene: TRBJ1-1
v_gene: TRBV29-1
d_gene: .
len: 13
abundance: .
CDR3aa: CSVASSGDTEAFF
CDR3nt: TGCAGCGTTGCCTCATCAGGGGACACTGAAGCTTTCTTT

j_gene: TRBJ2-1
v_gene: TRBV24-1
d_gene: .
len: 12
abundance: .
CDR3aa: CATSPGLNEQFF
CDR3nt: TGTGCCACCAGTCCCGGGCTCAATGAGCAGTTCTTC

j_gene: TRBJ2-3
v_gene: TRBV6-5
d_gene: .
len: 14
abundance: .
CDR3aa: CASSYSSGSDTQYF
CDR3nt: TGTGCCAGCAGTTACTCGAGTGGATCAGATACGCAGTATTTT

j_gene: TRBJ2-1
v_gene: TRBV10-1
d_gene: TRBD2
len: 14
abundance: medium-sized
CDR3aa: CASSELAGINEQFF
CDR3nt: TGCGCCAGCAGTGAACTAGCGGGAATCAATGAGCAGTTCTTC

j_gene: TRBJ1-5
v_gene: TRBV7-9
d_gene: .
len: 15
abundance: .
CDR3aa: CASSSGQLDYQPQHF
CDR3nt: TGTGCCAGCAGCTCCGGACAGCTGGATTATCAGCCCCAGCATTTT

j_gene: TRBJ2-3
v_gene: TRBV5-1
d_gene: TRBD1
len: 14
abundance: .
CDR3aa: CASTPGGRTDTQYF
CDR3nt: TGCGCCAGCACGCCAGGGGGCCGCACAGATACGCAGTATTTT

j_gene: TRBJ2-7
v_gene: TRBV19
d_gene: .
len: 15
abundance: .
CDR3aa: CASSLRDSPVYEQYF
CDR3nt: TGTGCCAGTAGTCTCCGGGACTCCCCAGTCTACGAGCAGTACTTC

j_gene: TRBJ2-7
v_gene: TRBV5-5
d_gene: .
len: 18
abundance: .
CDR3aa: CASSLAEGRYSPSYEQYF
CDR3nt: TGTGCCAGCAGCTTGGCGGAGGGCCGCTACTCACCCTCCTACGAGCAGTACTTC

j_gene: TRBJ1-2
v_gene: TRBV5-5
d_gene: .
len: 11
abundance: .
CDR3aa: CASSYYYGYTF
CDR3nt: TGTGCCAGCAGCTACTACTATGGCTACACCTTC

j_gene: TRBJ1-1
v_gene: TRBV3-1/TRBV3-2
d_gene: .
len: 15
abundance: .
CDR3aa: CASSQGAMGNTEAFF
CDR3nt: TGTGCCAGCAGCCAGGGGGCGATGGGGAACACTGAAGCTTTCTTT

j_gene: TRBJ2-1
v_gene: TRBV13
d_gene: TRBD2
len: 16
abundance: .
CDR3aa: CASSLRTSGDYNEQFF
CDR3nt: TGTGCCAGCAGTTTACGGACTAGCGGAGACTACAATGAGCAGTTCTTC

j_gene: TRBJ2-7
v_gene: TRBV4-1
d_gene: TRBD2
len: 11
abundance: .
CDR3aa: CASCLGTSKYF
CDR3nt: TGCGCCAGCTGCCTCGGGACTAGCAAGTACTTC

j_gene: TRBJ2-7
v_gene: TRBV18
d_gene: .
len: 15
abundance: once
CDR3aa: CASSPPRGSSYEQYF
CDR3nt: TGTGCCAGCTCACCACCGAGGGGGAGCTCCTACGAGCAGTACTTC

j_gene: TRBJ2-1
v_gene: TRBV2
d_gene: TRBD2
len: 14
abundance: .
CDR3aa: CASRGLAGGDEQFF
CDR3nt: TGTGCCAGCAGAGGACTAGCGGGGGGCGACGAGCAGTTCTTC

j_gene: TRBJ1-3
v_gene: TRBV4-1
d_gene: TRBD1
len: 17
abundance: .
CDR3aa: CASSLKPGQGSGNTIYF
CDR3nt: TGCGCCAGCAGCCTCAAACCGGGACAGGGGTCGGGAAACACCATATATTTT

j_gene: TRBJ2-2
v_gene: TRBV24-1
d_gene: TRBD2
len: 17
abundance: .
CDR3aa: CATSDYKGGSVTGELFF
CDR3nt: TGTGCCACCAGTGATTATAAGGGCGGGAGTGTTACCGGGGAGCTGTTTTTT

j_gene: TRBJ2-7
v_gene: TRBV28
d_gene: .
len: 12
abundance: .
CDR3aa: CASRELVGEQYF
CDR3nt: TGTGCCAGCAGAGAGCTGGTCGGGGAGCAGTACTTC

j_gene: TRBJ2-5
v_gene: TRBV2
d_gene: TRBD1
len: 13
abundance: once
CDR3aa: CASSVDRVETQYF
CDR3nt: TGTGCCAGCAGTGTGGACAGGGTAGAGACCCAGTACTTC

j_gene: TRBJ1-1
v_gene: TRBV6-5
d_gene: .
len: 15
abundance: .
CDR3aa: CASNGRQTINTEAFF
CDR3nt: TGTGCCAGCAACGGAAGGCAGACAATAAACACTGAAGCTTTCTTT

j_gene: TRBJ2-3
v_gene: TRBV4-1
d_gene: TRBD2
len: 14
abundance: .
CDR3aa: CASSTRLAGDTQYF
CDR3nt: TGCGCCAGCAGCACCCGACTAGCGGGAGATACGCAGTATTTT

j_gene: TRBJ1-5
v_gene: TRBV28
d_gene: .
len: 15
abundance: .
CDR3aa: CASSFGKYSNQPQHF
CDR3nt: TGTGCCAGCAGTTTCGGAAAGTATAGCAATCAGCCCCAGCATTTT

j_gene: TRBJ1-2
v_gene: TRBV12-3/TRBV12-4
d_gene: TRBD1
len: 13
abundance: once
CDR3aa: CASSPRQGDGYTF
CDR3nt: TGTGCCAGCAGTCCACGACAGGGGGATGGCTACACCTTC

j_gene: TRBJ1-1
v_gene: TRBV19
d_gene: TRBD1
len: 13
abundance: .
CDR3aa: CASVQGVIAEAFF
CDR3nt: TGTGCCAGTGTGCAGGGGGTGATAGCTGAAGCTTTCTTT

j_gene: TRBJ1-1
v_gene: TRBV2
d_gene: .
len: 14
abundance: .
CDR3aa: CASSDGGVNTEAFF
CDR3nt: TGTGCCAGCAGTGATGGAGGGGTGAACACTGAAGCTTTCTTT